The 28 T cell receptor beta chains given below trace back to one sample, sequenced in a study of beta chain features in type 1 diabetes. Investigators reverse transcribed all isolated RNA, so they sequenced expressed TCRB transcripts. Sequencing used immunoSEQ multiplex PCR; TCRdb keeps in-frame clones, though not all of them. Among 150,000 or so clones listed, roughly 9% were seen once. Sequencing was performed on central memory CD4+ T cells from blood. The receptors come from a young woman in good health.

The rearrangement joins TRBV7-2 to TRBJ2-7, with 7 bases identical to TRBD2. Germline trimming cut 3 bases from V and 3 bases from J; bases unmatched to any gene: 5. The length of the CDR3 is 14 residues. The germline V gene encodes CDR1 SGHTA and CDR2 FQGNSA. CDR3 nucleotides: TGTGCCAGCAGCTTTGCGCCGGGGGGCTACGAGCAGTACTTC. Translated, it gives CASSFAPGGYEQYF.

This clone showed up just a few times. The chain links TRBV9 to TRBJ1-6; D possibly corresponds to TRBD1 (5 bases). Between the trimmed V and J ends, which lost 4 bases and 6 bases, there was a span of 20 bases. This CDR3 spans 17 amino acids. Per the germline V gene, CDR1 is SGDLS and CDR2 is YYNGEE. The CDR3 loop is CASSPEGAWGSNSPLHF. DNA of the CDR3: TGTGCCAGCAGCCCGGAGGGAGCGTGGGGGTCTAATTCACCCCTCCACTTT.

This clone has only a few counts. The CDR3 reads CAWRKTGAVSNTQYF. DNA of the CDR3: TGTGCCTGGAGGAAGACAGGAGCAGTCTCGAATACGCAGTATTTT. The gene calls are TRBV30 and TRBJ2-3, with a tentative D call TRBD1 (6 bases). V shed 3 bases and J shed 7 bases, with 20 bases lying between them. The CDR3 spans 15 residues. CDR1 GTSNPN and CDR2 SVGIG come from the germline V gene (reference sequence).

This clone came up a few times. This chain uses TRBV27 with TRBJ1-2; TRBD1 agrees at 7 bases. Germline CDR1 and CDR2: MNHEY and SMNVEV (reference sequence). J gave up 6 bases and V 7 bases, and 11 bases lay outside the gene matches. The CDR3 contains 14 residues. CDR3 nucleotides: TGTGCCAGCAAAATGTCTGACAGGGATCATGGCTACACCTTC. This codes for CASKMSDRDHGYTF.

A few counts support this clone. The chain has TRBV6-1 and TRBJ1-6; D is unresolved. In germline, CDR1 is MNHNS, CDR2 SASEGT. Deletions cut 6 bases from V and 4 bases from J, with 10 bases between. CDR3 length: 14 amino acids. For the CDR3, the DNA is TGTGCCAGCAGGGAGGCAATGTATAATTCACCCCTCCACTTT. Residues: CASREAMYNSPLHF.

This clone was counted between two and nine times. The chain couples TRBV30 to TRBJ1-5; D gene uncertain. The CDR3 is made up of 12 amino acids. The germline V gene encodes CDR1 GTSNPN and CDR2 SVGIG (reference sequence). V lost 0 bases to trimming and J lost 9 bases, with 9 bases between them. The CDR3 region is CAWSVPLGPQHF. In nucleotides, the CDR3 is TGTGCCTGGAGTGTACCCCTAGGGCCCCAGCATTTT.

The chain employs TRBV11-2 and TRBJ2-7; D not certain. The CDR3 runs 16 residues. V lost 0 bases, J lost 0 bases, and 12 bases lay in between. Germline V lookup: CDR1 SGHAT, CDR2 FQNNGV. The CDR3 DNA reads as TGTGCCAGCAGCTTAGAGGGTGGTAGCTTCTCCTACGAGCAGTACTTC. Its protein product is CASSLEGGSFSYEQYF.

This clone was detected only once. The V and J genes are TRBV4-2 and TRBJ2-1; D perhaps matches TRBD2 (6 bases). From germline, CDR1 is LGHNA and CDR2 YNFKEQ. V was clipped by 0 bases and J by 7 bases, with 10 bases between them. This CDR3 has 14 amino acids. CDR3 nucleotide sequence: TGTGCCAGCAGCCAAGAGTCTAGCGTGAATGAGCAGTTCTTC. This gives the protein CASSQESSVNEQFF.

This clone showed up just a few times. V usage is TRBV7-9 and J usage is TRBJ2-3, with D unclear. Germline-derived CDR1 and CDR2 are SEHNR and FQNEAQ (reference sequence). Deletions cut 5 bases from V and 4 bases from J, with 13 bases between. CDR3 length: 14 amino acids. The CDR3: CASSRGRSPDTQYF. CDR3 DNA: TGTGCCAGCAGCCGCGGTAGGAGCCCAGATACGCAGTATTTT. Supplemented by reference TRBV7-9 and TRBJ2-3, the full variable domain reads DTGVSQNPRHKITKRGQNVTFRCDPISEHNRLYWYRQTLGQGPEFLTYFQNEAQLEKSRLLSDRFSAERPKGSFSTLEIQRTEQGDSAMYLCASSRGRSPDTQYFGPGTRLTVL.

The chain combines TRBV5-1 with TRBJ2-5, with D perhaps matching TRBD1 (5 bases). Trimming took off 2 bases at V and 9 bases at J, with 8 bases between the two ends. The CDR3 is made up of 11 amino acids. Germline CDR1 and CDR2: SGHRS and YFSETQ. The CDR3 here is CASSFRAAQYF. Here the CDR3 DNA reads TGCGCCAGCAGCTTCAGGGCGGCCCAGTACTTC.

The genes are TRBV4-3 and TRBJ1-2, with 7 bases identical to TRBD1. Trimming cost V 1 base and J 0 bases; bases outside gene matches: 2. The CDR3 contains 15 residues. In germline, CDR1 is LGHNA, CDR2 YSLEER. The CDR3 DNA is TGCGCCAGCAGCCAAGTTAGGGGGCCTAACTATGGCTACACCTTC. This gives the protein CASSQVRGPNYGYTF.

This clone was seen only a few times. The rearrangement links TRBV6-5 to TRBJ1-1; TRBD1 agrees at 9 bases. CDR1 is MNHEY, CDR2 SVGAGI, per germline. Losses at the gene ends were 7 bases for V and 7 bases for J; bases not matched to a gene: 7. The CDR3 covers 13 residues. The CDR3 protein is CASTRQGESEAFF. The CDR3, as DNA: TGTGCCAGCACCCGACAGGGGGAGAGTGAAGCTTTCTTT.

This clone was seen only a few times. The chain couples TRBV30 to TRBJ2-1, with 11 bases lining up with TRBD2. This CDR3 is built from 15 residues. Germline CDR1 and CDR2: GTSNPN and SVGIG (reference sequence). The V gene end was trimmed by 2 bases and the J gene end by 7 bases; junction bases not matched to a gene: 7. The CDR3 sequence: CAWSITGLAENEQFF. The CDR3 coding sequence is TGTGCCTGGAGTATAACGGGACTAGCGGAAAATGAGCAGTTCTTC.

This clone was observed a handful of times. This chain connects TRBV11-2 to TRBJ2-3, with TRBD1 matching over 8 bases. CDR1 is SGHAT, CDR2 FQNNGV, per germline. This CDR3 spans 18 amino acids. V trimming: 5 bases; J trimming: 0 bases; junction bases outside the gene matches: 13. The CDR3 region is CASSPGQGSGLSTDTQYF. The CDR3 nucleotides read TGTGCCAGCAGCCCTGGACAGGGAAGTGGCCTTAGCACAGATACGCAGTATTTT.

The rearrangement links TRBV4-1 to TRBJ2-1; 9 bases are a match to TRBD2. CDR1 and CDR2 from the germline V gene are MGHRA and YSYEKL. This CDR3 spans 17 amino acids. The J segment lost 1 base and the V segment lost 1 base, leaving 5 bases of the junction unmatched. The chain's CDR3 is CASSQVGSGRSYNEQFF. The CDR3 DNA sequence: TGCGCCAGCAGCCAAGTTGGGAGCGGGAGGTCCTACAATGAGCAGTTCTTC.

This clone was seen more than once but under ten times. This chain joins TRBV6-5 and TRBJ1-5; unclear D gene. The V end lost 6 bases, the J end lost 0 bases, and 12 bases lay between the germline ends. Germline values: CDR1 MNHEY, CDR2 SVGAGI. The CDR3 extends over 15 amino acids. The CDR3 nucleotides are TGTGCCAGCAGCAGAACTATGACTAGCAATCAGCCCCAGCATTTT. Translating it yields CASSRTMTSNQPQHF.

This clone was counted between two and nine times. V and J are TRBV30 and TRBJ1-1, with D perhaps matching TRBD1 (5 bases). This CDR3 has 12 amino acids. Per germline, CDR1 GTSNPN and CDR2 SVGIG (reference sequence). V lost 5 bases and J 1 base, leaving 8 bases between the germline ends. The CDR3 DNA sequence: TGTGCCTGGGGGGCCCGGAACACTGAAGCTTTCTTT. As protein: CAWGARNTEAFF.

This clone was found many times. This chain links TRBV4-3 with TRBJ2-6, with D possibly being TRBD1 (6 bases). V lost 3 bases, J lost 3 bases, and 12 bases lay in between. This CDR3 contains 16 residues. Germline V gene lookup returns CDR1 LGHNA and CDR2 YSLEER. For the CDR3, the DNA is TGCGCCAGCAGCCACACAGGGTTAATTGGGGCCAACGTCCTGACTTTC. Translating it yields CASSHTGLIGANVLTF.

The chain joins TRBV18 to TRBJ2-5, with a weak D call TRBD1 (6 bases). Trimming shortened V by 3 bases and J by 3 bases, and 8 bases separated the two germline ends. Per germline, CDR1 KGHSH and CDR2 LQKENI. The CDR3 has 13 residues. CDR3 protein: CASSPWTEETQYF. The CDR3 bases are TGTGCCAGCTCACCCTGGACAGAAGAGACCCAGTACTTC.

The rearrangement links TRBV9 to TRBJ2-5; 9 nucleotides line up with TRBD2. This CDR3 contains 16 residues. Unmatched junction bases numbered 7, after V lost 4 bases and J lost 0 bases. Per the germline V gene, CDR1 is SGDLS and CDR2 is YYNGEE. The chain's CDR3 is CASSPSGRPYQETQYF. CDR3 sequence (DNA): TGTGCCAGCAGCCCGAGCGGGAGGCCGTACCAAGAGACCCAGTACTTC.

This clone appeared a few times. This chain uses TRBV4-2 with TRBJ2-3, with 8 bases fitting TRBD1. The CDR3 covers 17 residues. The junction had 12 bases not matched to a gene; V was cut back by 6 bases and J by 1 base. Germline CDR1 and CDR2: LGHNA and YNFKEQ. CDR3 DNA: TGTGCCAGCAGTCCGTACAGGGGGGTGGTGGGCACAGATACGCAGTATTTT. This gives the protein CASSPYRGVVGTDTQYF.

This sequence joins TRBV5-4 and TRBJ2-5, with D possibly matching TRBD2 (6 bases). Germline V lookup: CDR1 SGHNT, CDR2 YYREEE (reference sequence). This CDR3 has 16 amino acids. Trimming stripped 2 bases from V and 1 base from J, with 15 bases between. The CDR3 bases are TGTGCCAGCAGCTTCCCTTCGCGGGGTGGCCAAGAGACCCAGTACTTC. Residues: CASSFPSRGGQETQYF. The full variable domain, its missing parts supplied by reference TRBV5-4 and TRBJ2-5, is ETGVTQSPTHLIKTRGQQVTLRCSSQSGHNTVSWYQQALGQGPQFIFQYYREEENGRGNFPPRFSGLQFPNYSSELNVNALELDDSALYLCASSFPSRGGQETQYFGPGTRLLVL.

In its sample, this clone was seen a few times. V is TRBV30 and J is TRBJ2-2, with 9 bases fitting TRBD1. V gave up 1 base and J gave up 7 bases; unmatched junction bases: 4. Germline CDR1 and CDR2: GTSNPN and SVGIG (reference sequence). The CDR3 spans 14 residues. CDR3 in DNA: TGTGCCTGGAGTGGGGACAGGGTACTCGGGGAGCTGTTTTTT. Translation gives CAWSGDRVLGELFF.

The rearrangement joins TRBV28 to TRBJ1-3; D ambiguous. Trimming shortened V by 7 bases and J by 4 bases, and 14 bases separated the two germline ends. The CDR3 totals 14 residues. CDR1 MDHEN and CDR2 SYDVKM come from the germline V gene. The CDR3 protein is CASTQARAGNTIYF. DNA for the CDR3: TGTGCCAGCACCCAGGCGAGGGCCGGAAACACCATATATTTT.

The chain carries TRBV6-4 and TRBJ2-1; the match to TRBD1 covers 10 bases. Germline values: CDR1 MRHNA, CDR2 SNTAGT. V was pared by 6 bases and J by 9 bases, with 5 bases of the junction left unmatched. This CDR3 region has 13 residues. CDR3 amino acids: CASRGQGEGEQFF. The CDR3 region has the DNA TGTGCCAGCAGAGGACAGGGGGAGGGTGAGCAGTTCTTC.

The rearrangement joins TRBV6-1 to TRBJ1-5; TRBD1 aligns across 7 bases. The CDR3 length is 15 residues. The ends lost 6 bases at V and 2 bases at J; junction bases unmatched: 7. The germline gives CDR1 MNHNS, CDR2 SASEGT. The CDR3 bases are TGTGCCAGCAGCTACGACAGGGATGGCAATCAGCCCCAGCATTTT. It specifies CASSYDRDGNQPQHF.

The V gene is TRBV6-1, the J gene TRBJ2-1, with 13 bases that match TRBD2. Germline CDR1 is MNHNS and CDR2 is SASEGT. V lost 6 bases and J lost 7; bases outside the gene matches: 6. The CDR3 spans 15 residues. CDR3 sequence reads: CASRLAGGGGNEQFF. For the CDR3, the DNA is TGTGCCAGCAGACTAGCGGGAGGGGGAGGGAATGAGCAGTTCTTC.

The chain uses TRBV18 and TRBJ2-5; tentatively, D is TRBD2 (6 bases). This CDR3 is 14 amino acids long. V lost 3 bases and J lost 5, with 13 bases in between. CDR1 KGHSH and CDR2 LQKENI come from the germline V gene. The CDR3 nucleotides are TGTGCCAGCTCACCCATCGGGGGTAGGGAGACCCAGTACTTC. Translated: CASSPIGGRETQYF.